This T cell receptor beta chain stems from a study of T cell responses to AZD1222 COVID-19 vaccine. Concerning this clone itself: Antigen: not known.

Findings of the study overall: Donors in the cohort were predominantly white British and more often female, and clonal diversity was possibly underestimated. Baseline testing showed seropositivity in only a handful of AZD1222 recipients.

Produced via immunoSEQ multiplex PCR; TCRdb's table is partial and in-frame only. The data contain approximately 150,000 clones, over 80% of them seen just once; the ten biggest clones take up over 3%. Samples with a second dose at about 4 or about 12 weeks were pooled together. The V gene lost 5 bases and the J gene lost 0 bases, with 11 bases spanning the gap. Germline CDR1 and CDR2: MDHEN and SYDVKM. There are 15 residues in the CDR3. The sequence was collected from an adult who received the AZD1222 COVID-19 vaccine. The chain has TRBV28 and TRBJ1-5; no firm D call. This sample comprised peripheral blood, obtained 28 days after the second AZD1222 dose. CDR3 protein: CASSRRAPSNQPQHF. The CDR3 DNA reads as TGTGCCAGCAGTCGACGGGCCCCTAGCAATCAGCCCCAGCATTTT.